These T cell receptor beta chains were read from a single sample in a study of beta chain features in type 1 diabetes. Sequencing was performed with immunoSEQ multiplex PCR; in TCRdb, only in-frame clones are kept and a portion is missing. Of 35,000 to 45,000 clones listed, over 50% are singletons. Sequenced input: Tregs from blood. The receptors come from a man aged 25 to 40 with type 1 diabetes. Some clones in this sample may be carry-over from other donors' samples. CDR3s include the opening cysteine and the closing phenylalanine or tryptophan. A D gene is named only where the DNA matches it firmly. Only part of the rows carry a size: once, few, many, or a class if the clone is expanded.

D gene	V gene	J gene	clone size	CDR3 DNA	CDR3 protein
TRBD1	TRBV7-8	TRBJ2-2	NA	TGTGCCAGCAGCCCGAGGGGACAGGGGATAGACACCGGGGAGCTGTTTTTT	CASSPRGQGIDTGELFF
NA	TRBV6-1	TRBJ2-7	NA	TGTGCCAGCAGTGTGAGGCAGGCCGGACTCTACGAGCAGTACTTC	CASSVRQAGLYEQYF
NA	TRBV30	TRBJ2-7	NA	TGTGCCTGGAGTTCGGACAGCGCCCACTACGAGCAGTACTTC	CAWSSDSAHYEQYF
NA	TRBV18	TRBJ1-3	NA	TGTGCCAGCTCAGTAAATTCCGACGGGGGAAACACCATATATTTT	CASSVNSDGGNTIYF
NA	TRBV7-2	TRBJ2-7	NA	TGTGCCAGCAGCTCGAATCTTTACGAGCAGTACTTC	CASSSNLYEQYF
TRBD1	TRBV29-1	TRBJ2-3	few	TGCAGCGTTGGACAGGGGGCGCGGACAGATACGCAGTATTTT	CSVGQGARTDTQYF
NA	TRBV6-6	TRBJ2-3	NA	TGTGCCAGCAGTCAAGGACAATTCACAGATACGCAGTATTTT	CASSQGQFTDTQYF
NA	TRBV7-9	TRBJ1-2	NA	TGTGCCAGCAGCTCAGGAGGCTATGGCTACACCTTC	CASSSGGYGYTF
NA	TRBV5-6	TRBJ1-2	NA	TGTGCCAGCAGCTTTAACAGGGACTATGGCTACACCTTC	CASSFNRDYGYTF
NA	TRBV19	TRBJ1-3	NA	TGTGCCAGCAGGGACTACCCTGGAAACACCATATATTTT	CASRDYPGNTIYF
TRBD1	TRBV18	TRBJ2-7	NA	TGTGCCAGCTCACCGGCAGGGGGCCGGTACGAGCAGCACTTC	CASSPAGGRYEQHF
NA	TRBV14	TRBJ1-1	NA	TGTGCCAGCAGTTTTCTAGGGGAGAACACTGAAGCTTTCTTT	CASSFLGENTEAFF
NA	TRBV30	TRBJ1-1	NA	TGTGCCTTCCAACAGGGTATGAACACTGAAGCTTTCTTT	CAFQQGMNTEAFF
TRBD2	TRBV7-2	TRBJ2-7	few	TGTGCCAGCAGCCTATTAGCGGGGGGCCTCGGATACGAGCAGTACTTC	CASSLLAGGLGYEQYF
TRBD2	TRBV5-1	TRBJ2-1	NA	TGCGCCAGCAGCTTGGGGACTAGCGGAACAGAGCAGTTCTTC	CASSLGTSGTEQFF
NA	TRBV19	TRBJ1-6	few	TGTGCCAGTAGCCGGGGTGGTTCACCCCTCCACTTT	CASSRGGSPLHF
NA	TRBV19	TRBJ2-2	NA	TGTGCCAGTTTTTCCCCGAACACCGGGGAGCTGCTTTTT	CASFSPNTGELLF
NA	TRBV11-3	TRBJ2-2	NA	TGTGCCAGCAGCTTAGATCCCCTCGGGGAGCTGTTTTTT	CASSLDPLGELFF
TRBD1	TRBV18	TRBJ2-1	NA	TGTGCCAGCTCTCCAGGACAGGGTGCTTTCAATGAGCAGTTCTTC	CASSPGQGAFNEQFF
TRBD2	TRBV5-4	TRBJ2-7	NA	TGTGCCAGCAGCGCCGGGACTAGCGTATCCTACGAGCAGTACTTC	CASSAGTSVSYEQYF
NA	TRBV6-1	TRBJ2-5	NA	TGTGCCAGCAGTGAAAGGGGGGGAAAAGAGACCCAGTACTTC	CASSERGGKETQYF
TRBD1	TRBV4-2	TRBJ1-4	few	TGTGCCAGCAGCCTCATCCCGGACAGGGGCCGTAATGAAAAACTGTTTTTT	CASSLIPDRGRNEKLFF
NA	TRBV30	TRBJ1-2	NA	TGTGCCTGGAGTGTGGACAGCTATGGCTATACCTTC	CAWSVDSYGYTF
TRBD2	TRBV6-6	TRBJ2-1	NA	TGTGCCAGCAGTTACTCGATAGCGGGGGGTGGCAATGAGCAGTTCTTC	CASSYSIAGGGNEQFF
NA	TRBV2	TRBJ2-3	NA	TGTGCCAGCAGTGGATGGCTCAGCACAGATACGCAGTATTTT	CASSGWLSTDTQYF
NA	TRBV10-3	TRBJ1-1	NA	TGTGCCATCAGTGAGGTTCACAGGGCGAACACTGAAGCTTTCTTT	CAISEVHRANTEAFF
TRBD2	TRBV6-1	TRBJ2-3	few	TGTGCCACCCAACTAGCGGGGCCAGATACGCAGTATTTT	CATQLAGPDTQYF
NA	TRBV6-1	TRBJ1-3	NA	TGTGCCGTCGTTCGGCAGGGTGGAAACACCATATATTTT	CAVVRQGGNTIYF
TRBD1	TRBV23-1	TRBJ2-2	NA	TGCGCCAGCAGGAAGCCGGGACAGGGCGGAACCGGGGAGCTGTTTTTT	CASRKPGQGGTGELFF
NA	TRBV5-1	TRBJ2-7	NA	TGCGCCAGCAGCCTCCGGGGTTCCAGCTCCTACGAGCAGTACTTC	CASSLRGSSSYEQYF
TRBD2	TRBV7-6	TRBJ2-7	NA	TGTGCCAGCAGCTTAGTAGCGGGGTACGAGCAGTACTTC	CASSLVAGYEQYF
NA	TRBV10-3	TRBJ2-6	NA	TGTGCCATCAGAGCCTCTGGGGCCAACGTCCTGACTTTC	CAIRASGANVLTF
NA	TRBV5-4	TRBJ1-3	NA	TGTGCCAGCAGCCCCAGGGGAAACTTAAACGGAAACACCATATATTTT	CASSPRGNLNGNTIYF
NA	TRBV5-1	TRBJ2-3	NA	TGCGCCAGCAGGGAGGGCACAGATACGCAGTATTTT	CASREGTDTQYF
NA	TRBV29-1	TRBJ2-5	NA	TGCAGCGTTGAGCAAGGGGCGGGTAGGGGGGGAGAGACCCAGTACTTC	CSVEQGAGRGGETQYF
NA	TRBV7-2	TRBJ1-1	NA	TGTGCCAGCAGCCTGGACAGGAACACTGAAGCTTTCTTT	CASSLDRNTEAFF
NA	TRBV16	TRBJ1-6	NA	TGTGCCAGCAGCCCAATGGGCGGGGGTTCACCCCTCCACTTT	CASSPMGGGSPLHF
TRBD1	TRBV11-2	TRBJ1-2	NA	TGTGCCAGCAGCCCAGGGGGTTATGGGGGGAACTATGGCTACACCTTC	CASSPGGYGGNYGYTF
NA	TRBV6-5	TRBJ2-2	NA	TGTGCCAGCAGTAATACAGGGACCGGGGAGCTGTTTTTT	CASSNTGTGELFF
NA	TRBV30	TRBJ2-3	few	TGTGCCTGGCGATTCCCGGGAACAAACACAGATACGCAGTATTTT	CAWRFPGTNTDTQYF
TRBD1	TRBV7-9	TRBJ1-1	NA	TGTGCCAGCAGCTTCCCCAGGGGGGCGAACACTGAAGCTTTCTTT	CASSFPRGANTEAFF
NA	TRBV2	TRBJ2-6	once	TGTGCCAGCAGAGTACAACCTGGGGCCAACGTCCTGACTTTC	CASRVQPGANVLTF
NA	TRBV2	TRBJ1-1	NA	TGTGCCAGCAGTTCGTTCAGGAACACTGAAGCTTTCTTT	CASSSFRNTEAFF
NA	TRBV28	TRBJ2-3	NA	TGTGCCAGCAGTTTACTAGTTAAGTCTACGCAGTATTTT	CASSLLVKSTQYF
TRBD1	TRBV2	TRBJ2-2	few	TGTGCCAGCAGTCCTCGGGACAGGGGGCTGGTCGGGGAGCTGTTTTTT	CASSPRDRGLVGELFF
TRBD2	TRBV14	TRBJ2-7	few	TGTGCCAGCAGCCAAGAGGAATCCCAGCGGGGGGGCTCTGGTGAGCAGTACTTC	CASSQEESQRGGSGEQYF
TRBD2	TRBV11-2	TRBJ2-1	NA	TGTGCCAGCAGCTTATTGACAGCGGGGGGTGGGGAGCAGTTCTTC	CASSLLTAGGGEQFF
NA	TRBV7-9	TRBJ2-3	NA	TGTGCCAGCAGCCGACAGAGCACGGATACGCAGTATTTT	CASSRQSTDTQYF
NA	TRBV7-8	TRBJ1-6	few	TGTGCCAGCAGCCCCCGAGGGGGAACGGGTTCACCCCTCCACTTT	CASSPRGGTGSPLHF
NA	TRBV5-1	TRBJ2-3	medium-sized	TGCGCCAGCCGACGGGCAGATACGCAGTATTTT	CASRRADTQYF
TRBD2	TRBV7-2	TRBJ2-3	NA	TGTGCCAGCAGTCAGACTAGCGGGGGGAGAGATACGCAGTATTTT	CASSQTSGGRDTQYF
NA	TRBV20-1	TRBJ1-1	NA	TGCAGTGCTAGAGGGCTCACTGAAGCTTTCTTT	CSARGLTEAFF